Only a few counts were recorded for the clone carrying this T cell receptor beta chain. Reverse transcription of extracted RNA yielded cDNA, which provided the sequencing template. Data came from immunoSEQ multiplex PCR; TCRdb stores just in-frame clones and leaves some out. The table shows roughly 190,000 clones, with 50% to 60% occurring only once. The data were taken from a study of CD8+ T cells in alopecia areata. V shed 6 bases, J shed 7 bases, and the junction held 11 bases outside the gene matches. The CDR3 has 14 amino acids. Germline V gives CDR1 MNHEY, CDR2 SMNVEV (reference sequence). Treatment reported: oral pan-JAK inhibitor, 5-10 mg twice daily.

The J gene is TRBJ1-2, the V gene TRBV27; 7 bases match TRBD1. The sample was CD4+ T cells sorted from blood, taken at week 4, from a patient treated with tofacitinib. This clonotype was sampled from a human donor with alopecia areata. Written as DNA, the CDR3 is TGTGCCAGCAGCCTTGACAGGGCCAGGGGTGGCTACACCTTC. This sequence encodes CASSLDRARGGYTF.